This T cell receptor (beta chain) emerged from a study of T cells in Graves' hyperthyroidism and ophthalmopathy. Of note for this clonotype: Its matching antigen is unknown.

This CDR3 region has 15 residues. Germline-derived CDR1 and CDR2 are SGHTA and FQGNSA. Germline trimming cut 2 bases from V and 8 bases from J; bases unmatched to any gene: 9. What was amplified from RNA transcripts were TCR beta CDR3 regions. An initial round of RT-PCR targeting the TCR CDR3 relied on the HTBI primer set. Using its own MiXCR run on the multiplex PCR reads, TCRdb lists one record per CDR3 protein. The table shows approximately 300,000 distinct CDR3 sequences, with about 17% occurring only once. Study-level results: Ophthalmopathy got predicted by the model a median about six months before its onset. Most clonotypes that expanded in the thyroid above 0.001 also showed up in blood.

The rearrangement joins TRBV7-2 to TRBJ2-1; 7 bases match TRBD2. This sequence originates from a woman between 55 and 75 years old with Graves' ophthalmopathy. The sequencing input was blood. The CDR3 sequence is CASSLSFAGVDEQFF. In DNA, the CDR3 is TGTGCCAGCAGCTTAAGCTTTGCGGGAGTGGATGAGCAGTTCTTC.